This entry describes one T cell receptor (beta chain). Repertoires were generated with immunoSEQ multiplex PCR, while TCRdb's copy carries only in-frame clones and drops some. There are 100,000 to 150,000 clones in the sample; 92% occur only once, and approximately 1.1% lies in the top ten. These data originate in a study of T cell responses to AZD1222 COVID-19 vaccine. Per germline, CDR1 SQVTM and CDR2 ANQGSEA. This CDR3 is 13 amino acids long. Deletions cut 6 bases from V and 0 bases from J, with 11 bases between. The chain links TRBV29-1 to TRBJ2-5, with D hard to call. Sample: peripheral blood, taken on day 0 of AZD1222 vaccination. The TCR sequence derives from an adult in good health. CDR3 loop: CSVLDLYQETQYF. Written as DNA, the CDR3 is TGCAGCGTCCTGGACCTGTACCAAGAGACCCAGTACTTC.